This T cell receptor (beta chain) comes out of a study of CD8 T cells in Susac syndrome. The multiple sclerosis control group consisted of treatment-naive patients whose relapsing-remitting disease, which was either stable or active, fulfilled revised McDonald criteria. CDR3 length equals 16 residues. CDR1 is KGHDR and CDR2 is SFDVKD in the germline V gene. V dropped 1 base and J dropped 7; count of bases not matched to a gene: 9. It was with random hexamers that roughly 0.5 to 1 ug RNA was reverse transcribed. TCRdb re-analysed the immunoSEQ multiplex PCR reads in MiXCR, keeping a single row per CDR3 protein. This sample has 140,000 to 150,000 distinct CDR3 sequences, with roughly 96% found just once.

The chain recombines TRBV24-1 with TRBJ1-5; 7 nucleotides align to TRBD1. The specimen was CD4+ T cells from PBMCs. This TCR derives from a human donor with multiple sclerosis. CDR3 in DNA: TGTGCCACCAGTGATTTACCGCGACAGGGCAGGCAGCCCCAGCATTTT. Its translation: CATSDLPRQGRQPQHF.